This T cell receptor (beta chain) was retrieved from a study of blood T cells in healthy people across ages. With 0 bases removed from V and 4 bases from J, the gap between germline ends came to 19 bases. The CDR3 covers 18 residues. CDR1 and CDR2 from the germline V gene are ENHRY and SYGVKD. A second roughly 6 to 11 cycle PCR used barcoded and J-beta primers. The template-switch adaptor was a 5' adaptor with 12 random nucleotides. It tagged each cDNA molecule. Each CDR3 protein gets one entry after TCRdb re-called the 5' RACE reads with MiXCR. The sample consists of 700,000 to 900,000 distinct CDR3 sequences, about 48% of them appearing once. General observations from the study: Diversity was higher, and naive CD4+ cells more numerous, in long-lived donors than in aged donors. As age increased, TCR beta diversity per million T cells fell in a roughly linear fashion.

With respect to this clonotype: Its antigen is currently unknown.

This sequence originates from an elderly man in good health. The gene calls are TRBV10-3 and TRBJ2-1, with D tentatively TRBD2 (6 bases). Sequencing was done on a sample of blood. CDR3 loop: CAISESTAGSGPYNEQFF. CDR3 nucleotides: TGTGCCATCAGTGAGTCGACGGCGGGATCGGGACCTTACAATGAGCAGTTCTTC.